The present TCR beta chain was sequenced within a study of blood T cell repertoires in COVID-19. CDR3 length equals 15 residues. V lost 1 base to trimming and J lost 3 bases, with 10 bases between them. CDR1 and CDR2 from the germline V gene are SGHRS and YFSETQ. Sequenced by immunoSEQ multiplex PCR; TCRdb stores in-frame clones only, minus some. The sample includes 25,000 to 30,000 clones, 81% of them seen just once. The V call is TRBV5-1, the J call TRBJ2-2, with TRBD2 as a possible D gene (5 bases). The sequence was collected from an older woman with acute or convalescent COVID-19. Specimen: peripheral blood. The CDR3 sequence is CASSLPPGDTGELFF. CDR3 DNA: TGCGCCAGCAGCTTGCCCCCCGGGGACACCGGGGAGCTGTTTTTT.